One TCR beta chain is described in this entry. What it recognizes is unknown. The entry originates in a study of cytomegalovirus exposure and HLA in healthy donors. General study points: The listing of 150 to 200 TCR beta chains classed them as cytomegalovirus-associated. Common viral pathogens seemed, in a later analysis, to connect with several of the most significant clusters. Reports showed the classifier diagnosing cytomegalovirus status with high specificity and sensitivity.

Primers: 60 Vbeta forward and 13 Jbeta reverse. Profiling relied on immunoSEQ multiplex PCR, and the TCRdb table lists in-frame clones only, not all of them. The sample consists of roughly 200,000 clones, 75% to 85% of them appearing once. In germline, CDR1 is LGHNT, CDR2 FRNRAP. Germline trimming cut 7 bases from V and 4 bases from J; bases unmatched to any gene: 6. This CDR3 comprises 14 residues. This chain connects TRBV12-5 to TRBJ1-4, with 7 bases identical to TRBD1. Material for sequencing was PBMCs. This receptor was obtained from a boy aged 5-17 years in good health and CMV-seronegative. This CDR3 is CASAPGQSNEKLFF. CDR3 nucleotide sequence: TGTGCTAGTGCCCCGGGACAGAGTAATGAAAAACTGTTTTTT. Together with reference TRBV12-5 and TRBJ1-4, the CDR3 gives the full variable domain: DARVTQTPRHKVTEMGQEVTMRCQPILGHNTVFWYRQTMMQGLELLAYFRNRAPLDDSGMPKDRFSAEMPDATLATLKIQPSEPRDSAVYFCASAPGQSNEKLFFGSGTQLSVL.